This T cell receptor beta chain was recorded in a study of shared clonotypes between healthy human individuals. Overall study: CD4 naive and memory got three plates each, CD8 naive two, CD8 memory one.

TCRdb's copy holds only in-frame clones and misses some; the assay was immunoSEQ multiplex PCR. In the table there are approximately 1,500,000 clones, 96% of which are singletons. Germline-derived CDR1 and CDR2 are LNHDA and SQIVND (reference sequence). CDR3 length: 15 amino acids. Germline trimming cut 5 bases from V and 0 bases from J; bases unmatched to any gene: 6. Sequencing was done on a sample of naive CD4+ T cells sorted from blood. Indicated subset: CD45RA+ positively selected. This receptor was obtained from a man aged 25-40 years in good health. The V call is TRBV19, the J call TRBJ1-1, with 7 positions matching TRBD1. As DNA, the CDR3 is TGTGCCAGTAGTCTTCGGACAGGAATGAACACTGAAGCTTTCTTT. This sequence encodes CASSLRTGMNTEAFF.